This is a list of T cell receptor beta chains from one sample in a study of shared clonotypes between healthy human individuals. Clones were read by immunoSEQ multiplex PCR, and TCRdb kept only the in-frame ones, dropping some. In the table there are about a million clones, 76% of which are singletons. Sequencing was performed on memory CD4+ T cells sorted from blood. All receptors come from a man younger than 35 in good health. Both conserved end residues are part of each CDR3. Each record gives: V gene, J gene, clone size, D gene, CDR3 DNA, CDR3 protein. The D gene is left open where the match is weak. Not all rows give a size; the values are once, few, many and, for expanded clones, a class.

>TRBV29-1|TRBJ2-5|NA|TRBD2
TGCAGCGTTTCTCTAGCGGGAGGGACAGAGACCCAGTACTTC
CSVSLAGGTETQYF
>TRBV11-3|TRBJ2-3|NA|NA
TGTGCCAGCAGCATCGGACATGGGGGGACAGATACGCAGTATTTT
CASSIGHGGTDTQYF
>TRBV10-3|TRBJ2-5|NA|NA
TGTGCCATCAGTGAAACGGGGGCATCCGAGACCCAGTACTTC
CAISETGASETQYF
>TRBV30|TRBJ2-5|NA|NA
TGTGCCTGGAGTGTACAGGAGGGAGAGACCCAGTACTTC
CAWSVQEGETQYF
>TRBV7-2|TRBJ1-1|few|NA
TGTGCCAGCAGCTTTGGACCAAGTATGAACACTGAAGCTTTCTTT
CASSFGPSMNTEAFF
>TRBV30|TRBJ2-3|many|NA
TGTGCCTTGGAGGGTGGATTTCCCACAGATACGCAGTATTTT
CALEGGFPTDTQYF
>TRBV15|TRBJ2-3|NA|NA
TGTGCCACCTTGGGCGGGGCCTCTAGCACAGATACGCAGTATTTT
CATLGGASSTDTQYF
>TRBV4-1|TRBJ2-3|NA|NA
TGCGCCAGCAGCCAAAAAGGGACCCCCGCACACGATACGCAGTATTTT
CASSQKGTPAHDTQYF
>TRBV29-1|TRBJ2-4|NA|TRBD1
TGCAGCGTAGGCACCGGGACAGGGGGGAACATTCAGTACTTC
CSVGTGTGGNIQYF
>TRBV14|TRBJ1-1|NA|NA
TGTGCCAGCAGTCCTTCTTGGGTCTTGAACACTGAAGCTTTCTTT
CASSPSWVLNTEAFF
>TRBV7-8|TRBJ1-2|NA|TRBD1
TGTGCCAGCAGCTTAAGTGGGACAGGGGATTATGGCTACACCTTC
CASSLSGTGDYGYTF
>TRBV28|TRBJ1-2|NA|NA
TGTGCCAGCAGCATACAGGGTAACGGTGGCTACACCTTC
CASSIQGNGGYTF
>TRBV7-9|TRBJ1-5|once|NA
TGTGCCAGCAGCTTAGCGCGCGGGCCGAATGTCGGTCAGCCCCAGCATTTT
CASSLARGPNVGQPQHF
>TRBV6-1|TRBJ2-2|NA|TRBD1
TGTGCCAGCAGTGAAGACAGGGGTAGAACCGGGGAGCTGTTTTTT
CASSEDRGRTGELFF
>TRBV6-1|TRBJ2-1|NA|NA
TGTGCCAGCGAAGCGCTAGGCGGGTTGGCTGAGCAGTTCTTC
CASEALGGLAEQFF
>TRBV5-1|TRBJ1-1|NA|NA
TGCGCCAGCAGCTTGGTTGGGGGCTTGAACACTGAAGCTTTCTTT
CASSLVGGLNTEAFF
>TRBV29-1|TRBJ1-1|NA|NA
TGCATGGGAGCGGGGGTCACTGAAGCTTTCTTT
CMGAGVTEAFF
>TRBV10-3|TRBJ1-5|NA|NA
TGTGCCACCAACGAGGAGGGACGTAGCAATCAGCCCCAGCATTTT
CATNEEGRSNQPQHF
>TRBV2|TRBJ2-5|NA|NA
TGTGCCAGCAGTGTAATCCAAGAGACCCAGTACTTC
CASSVIQETQYF
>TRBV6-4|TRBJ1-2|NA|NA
TGTGCCAGCCGGGGCCTAGGAGAGGGCTACACCTTC
CASRGLGEGYTF
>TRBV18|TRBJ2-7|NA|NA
TGTGCCAGCTCACCACCAGGAGTTCCCTACGAGCAGTACTTC
CASSPPGVPYEQYF
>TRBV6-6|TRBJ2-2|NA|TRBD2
TGTGCCAGCAGACCTCCTAGCGGCCGGTTAACCGGGGAGCTGTTTTTT
CASRPPSGRLTGELFF
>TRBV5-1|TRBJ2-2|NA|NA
TGCGCCAGCAGCCAGTTAGACAGCGCGAACACCGGGGAGCTGTTTTTT
CASSQLDSANTGELFF
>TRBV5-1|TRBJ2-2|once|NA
TGCGCCAGCAGCTTGGAGGTGGGGTCGAACACCGGGGAGCTGTTTTTT
CASSLEVGSNTGELFF
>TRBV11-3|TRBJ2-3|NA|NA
TGTGCCAGCAGCCGAGGAGATTTGGATACGCAGTATTTT
CASSRGDLDTQYF
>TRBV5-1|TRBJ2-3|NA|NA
TGCGCCAGCAGCCCCGCTCCGGGTAGCACAGATACGCAGTATTTT
CASSPAPGSTDTQYF